Sequencing of this T cell receptor beta chain was carried out in a study of shared clonotypes between healthy human individuals (TCRdb year 2020). In the study overall: Three men and two women, aged 18 to 49 years, made up the cohort. For each donor, CD4 naive and CD4 memory were each run on three plates, CD8 naive on two plates, and CD8 memory on one plate. The study deeply sequenced blood TCR repertoires of about 5 healthy adults to estimate repertoire size and the extent of clonotype sharing between individuals. To increase sequencing depth and limit assay-specific biases, TCR repertoire library preparation and sequencing were carried out by different laboratories using diverse techniques. Leukapheresis yielded between about 0.94 and 8.9 billion PBMCs per donor.

Taken from cysteine to phenylalanine, the CDR3 has 14 residues. CDR3 DNA only is kept here, 42 bases in frame from base 1. The V end gives up 3 bases and the J end 4 bases, leaving 6 bases in the junction not matched to a gene. CDR1 and CDR2 are drawn from the germline V gene: SGHAT, FQNNGV. Using the deep immunoSEQ assay, multiplex PCR amplified TCR CDR3 regions from genomic DNA. Extracted genomic DNA from each cell subset was distributed evenly across all wells of several immunoSEQ 96-well plates, and each plate was treated as a replicate. For sorted subsets, each replicate PCR was loaded with approximately 190 ng genomic DNA, equivalent to 30,000 or so T cell genomes. Purified libraries were measured with a Qubit 3.0 fluorometer, size-checked on a Bioanalyzer 2100, and measured again with the KAPA Library Quantification kit. A separate single-read 150-cycle Illumina NextSeq 550 flow cell was used to sequence each immunoSEQ 96-well plate. In the authors' own workflow: Because only junctional sequences without quality scores were contained in the immunoSEQ output, filtering matching that applied to full-length reads could not be performed. Sequences were annotated with PyIR, a Python wrapper for IgBLAST v1.9, using IMGT germline references to assign V/J genes and CDR3. Any read was removed if the V/J assignment was weak (E-value above 1e-6), the CDR3 was missing, or the read contained stop codons, out-of-frame junctions, or ambiguous translated residues. V3J clonotypes were defined as sequences sharing the same inferred V gene, J gene, and CDR3 amino acid sequence. The percentage overlap between two repertoires was calculated by dividing the number of shared unique clonotypes by the size of the smaller repertoire. Three approaches were used to assess repertoire richness: RTK rarefaction, the Chao1 estimator, and Recon v2.1 estimates of unobserved clonotypes. Generation probabilities for all TCRbeta clonotypes obtained by the gDNA method from several donors were computed using OLGA. The source is immuneACCESS, and TCRdb retained only in-frame sequences with V and J called. Part of the clones is not carried over; for the studies checked, unresolved V genes explain less than half of this, and the remainder is unexplained. V, J and clone size derive from that table, while D and trimming were established from the DNA sequence. The table for this sample lists fewer than 1.8 million clones; approximately 98.5% of them were counted only once. The ten largest clones take up around 0.33% of the sample.

Beyond this particular receptor, the publication reports: Even with the large sequencing depth, rarefaction of the sorted-subset datasets indicated that sequencing was incomplete. Compared with non-shared clonotypes, clonotypes shared by all four sorted-subset donors had higher generation probabilities. Naive subsets generally had larger estimated clonotype richness than memory subsets did. Pairwise subsampling indicated that sequencing depth was expected to affect the degree of clonotype sharing among donors. The small number of donors limited the genetic and exposure-history diversity represented. About 5% of naive CD4, around 3.5% of naive CD8, 2.3% of memory CD4, and about 0.4% of memory CD8 clonotypes were shared across four donors. Sampling was limited to blood, and TCR repertoires in tissue likely differ from TCR repertoires in blood.

Donors were healthy HIV-negative adults with no recently reported acute infections or vaccinations. Only Caucasian adults living in Nashville, Tennessee, USA were represented among the donors. CD4+ T cells were enriched by magnetic negative selection, after which naive cells were positively selected on CD45RA and the negative fraction was taken as the memory subset. Blood was obtained by leukapheresis, after which PBMCs were separated by Ficoll-Histopaque density gradient centrifugation and cryopreserved in liquid nitrogen vapor phase. Analytical flow cytometry was used to check the purity and quantity of every magnetically sorted T cell population. From each sorted fraction, genomic DNA was isolated and quantified by UV absorbance on a Nanodrop 2000c. Points on this clone: No antigen is known for it. Base qualities are not at hand, and no much larger clone is one base apart.

The receptor was isolated from a man in his thirties or forties in good health. The specimen sequenced was naive CD4+ T cells sorted from blood. The cell subset or site label corresponds to: CD45RA+ positively selected. The rearrangement joined TRBV11-2 to TRBJ2-7, with TRBD1 identical over 7 junction bases. CDR3 region: CASSLRGPSYEQYF. The DNA is as follows: TGTGCCAGCAGCTTGAGGGGGCCGTCTTACGAGCAGTACTTC.